This T cell receptor beta chain was found in a study of control samples from healthy donors and cancer patients. Some clones are missing from TCRdb's copy, which holds only in-frame ones; the method was immunoSEQ multiplex PCR. Of tens of thousands of clones in the sample, 80% to 90% are singletons; the top ten hold roughly 10%. This TCR was sampled from a woman in her fifties or sixties with lung cancer. Source material: PBMCs.

CDR3 amino acids: CASSSPGLTGEQFF. CDR3 coding DNA: TGTGCCAGCAGTTCCCCTGGTCTAACGGGTGAGCAGTTCTTC. The J gene is TRBJ2-1, the V gene TRBV6-2 or TRBV6-3; D call uncertain. Trimming cost V 4 bases and J 9 bases, with 16 bases left between them. The CDR3 runs to 14 residues. Looked up from germline, CDR1 is MNHEY and CDR2 is SVGEGT.